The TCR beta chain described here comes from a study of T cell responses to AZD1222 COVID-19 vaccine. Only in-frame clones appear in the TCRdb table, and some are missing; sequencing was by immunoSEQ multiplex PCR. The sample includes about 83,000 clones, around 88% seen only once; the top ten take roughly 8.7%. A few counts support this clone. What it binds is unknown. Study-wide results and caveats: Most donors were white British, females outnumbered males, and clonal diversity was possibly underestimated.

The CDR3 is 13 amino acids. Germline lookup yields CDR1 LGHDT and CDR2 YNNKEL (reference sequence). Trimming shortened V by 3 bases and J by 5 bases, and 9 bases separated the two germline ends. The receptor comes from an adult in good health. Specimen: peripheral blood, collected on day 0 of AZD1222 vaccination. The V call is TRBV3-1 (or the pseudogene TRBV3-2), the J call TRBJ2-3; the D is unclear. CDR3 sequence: CASSHWSGDTQYF. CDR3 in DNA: TGTGCCAGCAGCCACTGGTCGGGAGATACGCAGTATTTT.